This TCR beta chain was sequenced for a study of blood T cells in healthy people across ages. The second PCR ran about 6 to 12 cycles with a sample-barcoded 5' primer and J-beta primers. MiXCR, applied by TCRdb to the 5' RACE reads, yields one record per CDR3 protein. The table lists around 800,000 distinct CDR3 sequences, 53% of them singletons, with approximately 40% in the top ten. Unmatched junction bases numbered 7, after V lost 6 bases and J lost 5 bases. The CDR3 is 14 residues long. The germline V gene has CDR1 MNHEY and CDR2 SMNVEV (reference sequence). V usage is TRBV27 and J usage is TRBJ2-7, with 10 bases fitting TRBD1. The sample taken for sequencing was blood. This clonotype was sampled from a man older than 75 in good health. The CDR3 coding sequence is TGTGCCAGCAGGAGGACAGGGGGGTCCCACGAGCAGTACTTC. It codes for CASRRTGGSHEQYF.